The 8 T cell receptor beta chains presented below share a single source sample, sequenced in a study of T cell clonotyping in hematopoietic cell transplantation. Time point given: recipient sample about 28 days before transplant, after cytoreduction. TCRdb's table, derived via immunoSEQ multiplex PCR, lists solely in-frame clones and lacks some. Of roughly 80,000 clones in the sample, 90% to 96% are singletons; the top ten hold roughly 1.5%. Sequenced material: peripheral blood mononuclear cells, taken before stem cell transplant. These receptors were taken from a woman aged 50 to 65 with acute myeloid leukemia. Some clones in this sample may be carry-over from other donors' samples.

The gene calls are TRBV7-8 and TRBJ2-7; TRBD1 might be the D (6 bases). CDR1 and CDR2 from the germline V gene are SGHVS and FQNEAQ. V was clipped by 5 bases and J by 4 bases, with 15 bases between them. The length of the CDR3 is 14 residues. This chain's CDR3 is CASSTRGSPYEQYF. The CDR3 nucleotides read TGTGCCAGCAGCACCAGGGGTTCGCCTTACGAGCAGTACTTC.

V usage is TRBV5-1 and J usage is TRBJ2-1; TRBD1 agrees at 8 bases. The CDR3 extends over 12 amino acids. Germline CDR1 reads SGHRS; CDR2 reads YFSETQ. V shed 4 bases and J 8 bases; nucleotides not matched to a gene: 2. The CDR3 region has the DNA TGCGCCAGCAGCGAGGACAGGGATGAGCAGTTCTTC. This translates into CASSEDRDEQFF.

This chain connects TRBV6-1 to TRBJ2-7; the match to TRBD2 covers 7 bases. There are 14 residues in the CDR3. J lost 2 bases, V lost 5 bases, and 6 bases had no gene match. CDR1 is MNHNS and CDR2 is SASEGT in the germline V gene. The CDR3 coding sequence is TGTGCCAGCAGTTGGAGCGGGGTAACCTACGAGCAGTACTTC. Translating it yields CASSWSGVTYEQYF.

The genes are TRBV19 and TRBJ2-7; D is ambiguous. This CDR3 spans 14 amino acids. Germline CDR1 LNHDA, CDR2 SQIVND (reference sequence). The V end lost 5 bases, the J end lost 2 bases, and 13 bases lay between the germline ends. CDR3 nucleotides: TGTGCCAGTAGTCCCCATCCAGAGACCTACGAGCAGTACTTC. Protein sequence: CASSPHPETYEQYF.

This clone was detected once. Other DNA sequences from this sample encode an identical CDR3 as well. The chain links TRBV30 to TRBJ1-3; D remains unclear. The CDR3 is made up of 14 amino acids. V lost 0 bases and J lost 0, with 6 bases in between. The germline V gene encodes CDR1 GTSNPN and CDR2 SVGIG (reference sequence). This CDR3 is CAWSVGFSGNTIYF. The CDR3, as DNA: TGTGCCTGGAGTGTCGGCTTCTCTGGAAACACCATATATTTT.

The chain carries TRBV4-1 and TRBJ1-2; no clear D gene. In germline, CDR1 is MGHRA, CDR2 YSYEKL. The CDR3 loop spans 14 amino acids. V lost 0 bases and J lost 8, with 13 bases in between. This CDR3 reads CASSQDLGLGGYTF. The CDR3 DNA is TGCGCCAGCAGCCAAGATCTAGGACTGGGCGGCTACACCTTC.

The CDR3 DNA follows: TGTGCCAGTAGTATTTGGGGTTTTAATTCACCCCTCCACTTT. Its protein product is CASSIWGFNSPLHF. The chain is built from TRBV19 and TRBJ1-6; D gene unclear. Germline values: CDR1 LNHDA, CDR2 SQIVND (reference sequence). This CDR3 spans 14 amino acids. V was pared by 3 bases and J by 6 bases, with 9 bases between.

CDR3 sequence: CASRRPEISLGYTF. The CDR3 DNA reads TGTGCCAGCAGACGACCGGAAATTTCGCTTGGCTACACCTTC. This chain connects TRBV9 to TRBJ1-2, with D unresolved. In germline, CDR1 is SGDLS, CDR2 YYNGEE. The length of the CDR3 is 14 residues. V was cut by 5 bases and J by 7 bases, with 18 bases left in between.